The clone carrying this TCR beta chain was recorded a few times. Its antigen is unidentified. TCRdb processed the reads anew with MiXCR; each CDR3 protein has one entry. The repertoire holds 110,000 to 150,000 distinct CDR3 sequences, with approximately 30% as singletons. This sample is part of a study of T cell repertoires in cytomegalovirus infection. Overall study: From public TCR beta signatures came an indication of both CMV infection and matching HLA type. Study observations and caveats: Summed public TCR beta family frequency identified CMV carriers bearing the relevant HLA.

The starting material was CD8+ T cells from cultured PBMCs, obtained from culture after CMV antigen stimulation. The TCR was taken from a human donor in good health (CMV status not recorded). Some clones in this sample may be carry-over from other donors' samples.

CDR3 protein: CASSPSPGSYNSPLHF. Here the CDR3 DNA reads TGCGCCAGCAGCCCAAGCCCGGGGTCTTATAATTCACCCCTCCACTTT. The J gene is TRBJ1-6, the V gene TRBV4-1; unclear D gene. The germline CDR1 and CDR2 sequences are MGHRA and YSYEKL. The CDR3 is 16 amino acids. V shed 4 bases and J shed 4 bases, with 14 bases lying between them.